This TCR beta chain was captured by sequencing in a study of vaccination effects on CD4 cells after COVID-19. Across the whole study: A couple of convalescent pre-vaccine samples were taken 142 and 148 days post-diagnosis. Overall study results and limits: Researchers reported few convalescent patients and no early post-infection timepoints in the study.

The CDR3 spans 15 residues. Trimming left V 1 base short and J 4 bases short, with 10 bases between. The germline gives CDR1 SGHNT, CDR2 YENEEA. Note on this clone: The target antigen is unknown.

With the ViraFEST assay, the study expanded antigen-specific CD4+ T cells using viral peptide pools, then sequenced them. Culture proceeded for under twelve days, and CD4+ T cells were then isolated. The person had a PCR-confirmed SARS-CoV-2 infection during March to December 2020. Half-medium replacement with IL-2 medium occurred on days 3 and 7. The table came from immunoSEQ multiplex PCR; TCRdb's copy has only in-frame clones and leaves some out. The data hold 20,000 or so clones, with around 74% observed a single time. The sequence derives from a human donor who had a prior SARS-CoV-2 infection. This material consisted of CD4+ T cells from PBMCs cultured with SARS-CoV-2 spike peptides, taken before COVID-19 vaccination. The chain links TRBV11-3 to TRBJ2-2; D gene uncertain. The CDR3 region is CASSLGGFGTGELFF. CDR3 in DNA: TGTGCCAGCAGCTTAGGGGGTTTTGGCACCGGGGAGCTGTTTTTT. Together with reference TRBV11-3 and TRBJ2-2, the CDR3 gives the full variable domain: EAGVVQSPRYKIIEKKQPVAFWCNPISGHNTLYWYLQNLGQGPELLIRYENEEAVDDSQLPKDRFSAERLKGVDSTLKIQPAELGDSAVYLCASSLGGFGTGELFFGEGSRLTVL.